The next 5 T cell receptor beta chains were all read from a single sample in a study of PD-L1 blockade in urothelial cancer. Generated by immunoSEQ multiplex PCR, the TCRdb table keeps only in-frame clones and is missing some. The sample shows about 88,000 clones, 70% to 90% of them seen only once. The time point: pretreatment peripheral blood. The specimen comprised PBMCs, sampled around atezolizumab (anti-PD-L1) treatment. These receptors originate from a woman at least 80 years old with urothelial cancer.

J is TRBJ1-5 and V is TRBV9, with 8 bases matching TRBD1. The germline V gene encodes CDR1 SGDLS and CDR2 YYNGEE. The V gene end was trimmed by 3 bases and the J gene end by 7 bases; junction bases not matched to a gene: 3. The CDR3 length is 13 residues. CDR3 amino acids: CASSDAGGQPQHF. Here the CDR3 DNA reads TGTGCCAGCAGCGACGCAGGGGGCCAGCCCCAGCATTTT. Looking up the rest from reference TRBV9 and TRBJ1-5 gives the full variable domain: DSGVTQTPKHLITATGQRVTLRCSPRSGDLSVYWYQQSLDQGLQFLIQYYNGEERAKGNILERFSAQQFPDLHSELNLSSLELGDSALYFCASSDAGGQPQHFGDGTRLSIL.

This clone has only a few counts. The chain recombines TRBV6-4 with TRBJ1-2; possible D gene TRBD1, 6 bases. Per the germline V gene, CDR1 is MRHNA and CDR2 is SNTAGT. This CDR3 region has 14 residues. The ends were cut back, 6 bases at V and 7 bases at J, with 18 bases in the middle. The CDR3 bases are TGTGCCAGCAGAGATACAGGGTTGGGTTTTGGCTACACCTTC. Its translation is CASRDTGLGFGYTF.

V usage is TRBV6-5 and J usage is TRBJ2-1; 11 bases line up with TRBD2. Germline assignment: CDR1 MNHEY and CDR2 SVGAGI. V shed 2 bases, J shed 5 bases, and the junction held 2 bases outside the gene matches. The CDR3 contains 15 residues. CDR3: CASSYGGLADNEQFF. The CDR3 DNA sequence: TGTGCCAGCAGTTACGGGGGACTAGCGGACAATGAGCAGTTCTTC.

The chain uses TRBV7-9 and TRBJ2-3; TRBD2 agrees at 10 bases. The CDR3 consists of 14 residues. Unmatched junction bases numbered 5, after V lost 5 bases and J lost 6 bases. Germline V gives CDR1 SEHNR, CDR2 FQNEAQ (reference sequence). CDR3 in DNA: TGTGCCAGCAGCCGCCTAGCGGGAGTGGATACGCAGTATTTT. Its protein product is CASSRLAGVDTQYF.

V usage is TRBV9 and J usage is TRBJ2-7, with a possible D match to TRBD2 (5 bases). This CDR3 spans 13 amino acids. V was clipped by 0 bases and J by 5 bases, with 9 bases between them. Germline V gene data show CDR1 as SGDLS and CDR2 as YYNGEE. Written as DNA, the CDR3 is TGTGCCAGCAGCGTAGTTGGGGAGAACGAGCAGTACTTC. Amino acid sequence: CASSVVGENEQYF.